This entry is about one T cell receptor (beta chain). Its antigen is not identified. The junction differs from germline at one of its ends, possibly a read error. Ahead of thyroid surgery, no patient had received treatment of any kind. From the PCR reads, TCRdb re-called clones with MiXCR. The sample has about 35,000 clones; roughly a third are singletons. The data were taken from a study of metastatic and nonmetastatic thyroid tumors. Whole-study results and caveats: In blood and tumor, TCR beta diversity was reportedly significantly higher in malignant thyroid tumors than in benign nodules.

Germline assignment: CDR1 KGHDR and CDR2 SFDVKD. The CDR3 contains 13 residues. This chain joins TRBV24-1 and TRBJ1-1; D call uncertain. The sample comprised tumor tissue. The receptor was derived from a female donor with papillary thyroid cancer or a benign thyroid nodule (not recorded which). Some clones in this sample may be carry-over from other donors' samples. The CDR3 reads CATSDRDGLSRIF. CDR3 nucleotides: TGTGCCACCAGTGATCGCGACGGCCTGAGTAGAATCTTT.